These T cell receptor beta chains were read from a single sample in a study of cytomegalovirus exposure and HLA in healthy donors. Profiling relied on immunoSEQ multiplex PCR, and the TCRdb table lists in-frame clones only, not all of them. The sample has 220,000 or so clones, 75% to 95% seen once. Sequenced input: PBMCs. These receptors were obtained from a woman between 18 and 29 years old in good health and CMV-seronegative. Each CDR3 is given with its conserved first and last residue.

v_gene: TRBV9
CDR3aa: CASSPGGGGGYTF

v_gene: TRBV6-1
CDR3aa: CASKWGGYPRHEAFF

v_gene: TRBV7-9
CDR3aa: CASSSLQGRDYGYTF

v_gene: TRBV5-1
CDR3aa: CASSFSGTGGNEQFF

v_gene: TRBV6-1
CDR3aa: CASSEDEFRSLNYGYTF

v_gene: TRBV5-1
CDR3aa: CASRGLLGRNEKLFF

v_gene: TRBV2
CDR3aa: CAIVVRDTEAFF

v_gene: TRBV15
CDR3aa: CATSPPTGGLTEAFF

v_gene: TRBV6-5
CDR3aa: CASSYSSSGLVETQYF

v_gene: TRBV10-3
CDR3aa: CAISVASGRAEGEQFF

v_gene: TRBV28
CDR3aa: CASSFRLAGPGELFF

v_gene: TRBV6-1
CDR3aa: CASTFGQGDYEQYF

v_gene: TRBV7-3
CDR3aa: CASSSGTSAVTGELFF

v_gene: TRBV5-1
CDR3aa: CASSRSSSAGGNSNEQFF

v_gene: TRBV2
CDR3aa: CASSEGSSGRASDEQFF

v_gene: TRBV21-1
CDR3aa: CASSTRGEVIAGPPSYEQYF

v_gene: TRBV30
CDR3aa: CACRDSPNYGYTF

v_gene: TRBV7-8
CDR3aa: CASSLGGQGAREQYF

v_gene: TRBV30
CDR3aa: CAWSRQGGSGYTF

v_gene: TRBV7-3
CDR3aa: CASSFSGSRETQYF

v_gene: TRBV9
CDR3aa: CASSVARGGDYGYTF

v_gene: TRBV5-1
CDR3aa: CASSLAFSSEAFF

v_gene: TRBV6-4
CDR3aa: CASSDPSGGPRVYEQYF

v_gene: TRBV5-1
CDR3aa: CASSQYPGQGSNTGELFF

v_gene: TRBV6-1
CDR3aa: CASRRDGASYGYTF

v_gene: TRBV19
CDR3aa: CASSSPVGELFF

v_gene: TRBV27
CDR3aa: CASRLAGAVTGELFF

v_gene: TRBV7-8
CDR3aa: CASSLLGSGSIVDEQFF

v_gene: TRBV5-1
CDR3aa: CASSLAGERNTEAFF

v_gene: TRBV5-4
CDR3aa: CASSFRTSGTETQYF

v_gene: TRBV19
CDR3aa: CASSLRLDPYNEQFF

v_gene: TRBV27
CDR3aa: CASSLSRDRVTNTEAFF

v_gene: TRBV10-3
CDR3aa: CAIKKDRDEHYGYTF

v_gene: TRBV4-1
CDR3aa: CASSQGQGIGNTIYF

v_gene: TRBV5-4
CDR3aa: CAIAQTGALSYGYTF

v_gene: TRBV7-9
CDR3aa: CASRLLAGSGELFF

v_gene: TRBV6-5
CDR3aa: CASSYRQGFYNEQFF